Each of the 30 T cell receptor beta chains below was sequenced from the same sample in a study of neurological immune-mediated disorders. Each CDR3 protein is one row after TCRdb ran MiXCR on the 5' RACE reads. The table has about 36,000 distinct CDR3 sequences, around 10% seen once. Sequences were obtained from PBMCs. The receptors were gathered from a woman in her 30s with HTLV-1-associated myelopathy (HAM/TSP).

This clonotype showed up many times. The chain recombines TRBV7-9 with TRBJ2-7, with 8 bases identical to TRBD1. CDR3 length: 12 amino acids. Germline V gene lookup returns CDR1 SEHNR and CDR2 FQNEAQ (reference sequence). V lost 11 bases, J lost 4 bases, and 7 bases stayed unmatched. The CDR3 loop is CASGTGSYEQYF. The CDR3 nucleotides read TGTGCCTCCGGGACAGGTAGTTACGAGCAGTACTTC. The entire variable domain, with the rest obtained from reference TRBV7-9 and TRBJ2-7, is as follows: DTGVSQNPRHKITKRGQNVTFRCDPISEHNRLYWYRQTLGQGPEFLTYFQNEAQLEKSRLLSDRFSAERPKGSFSTLEIQRTEQGDSAMYLCASGTGSYEQYFGPGTRLTVT.

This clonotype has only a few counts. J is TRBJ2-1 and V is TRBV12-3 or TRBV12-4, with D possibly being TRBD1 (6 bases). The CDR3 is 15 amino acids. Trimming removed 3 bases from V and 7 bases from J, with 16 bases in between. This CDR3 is CASSLRRGLWNEQFF. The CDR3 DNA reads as TGTGCCAGCAGTTTGAGAAGGGGGTTGTGGAATGAGCAGTTCTTC.

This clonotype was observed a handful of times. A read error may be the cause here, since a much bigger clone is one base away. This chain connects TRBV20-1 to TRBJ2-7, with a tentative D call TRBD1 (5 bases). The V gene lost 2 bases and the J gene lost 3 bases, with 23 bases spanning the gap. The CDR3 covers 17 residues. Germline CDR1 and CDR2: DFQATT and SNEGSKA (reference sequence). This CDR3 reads CSARYRWGRDRGYEQYF. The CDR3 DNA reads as TGCAGTGCTAGATACCGATGGGGTCGTGATAGGGGCTACGAGCAGTACTTC.

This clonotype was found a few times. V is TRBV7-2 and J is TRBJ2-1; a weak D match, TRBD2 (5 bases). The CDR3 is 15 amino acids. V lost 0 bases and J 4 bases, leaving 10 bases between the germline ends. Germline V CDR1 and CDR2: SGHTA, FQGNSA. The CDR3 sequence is CASSLARGQYNEQFF. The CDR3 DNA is TGTGCCAGCAGCTTAGCGCGCGGGCAGTACAATGAGCAGTTCTTC.

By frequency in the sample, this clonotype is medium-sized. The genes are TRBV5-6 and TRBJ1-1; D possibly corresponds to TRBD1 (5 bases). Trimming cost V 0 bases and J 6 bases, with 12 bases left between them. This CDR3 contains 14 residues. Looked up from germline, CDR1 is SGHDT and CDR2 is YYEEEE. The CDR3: CASSLERRVSEAFF. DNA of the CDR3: TGTGCCAGCAGCTTGGAGCGCAGGGTTTCTGAAGCTTTCTTT. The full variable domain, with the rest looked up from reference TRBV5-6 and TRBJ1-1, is DAGVTQSPTHLIKTRGQQVTLRCSPKSGHDTVSWYQQALGQGPQFIFQYYEEEERQRGNFPDRFSGHQFPNYSSELNVNALLLGDSALYLCASSLERRVSEAFFGQGTRLTVV.

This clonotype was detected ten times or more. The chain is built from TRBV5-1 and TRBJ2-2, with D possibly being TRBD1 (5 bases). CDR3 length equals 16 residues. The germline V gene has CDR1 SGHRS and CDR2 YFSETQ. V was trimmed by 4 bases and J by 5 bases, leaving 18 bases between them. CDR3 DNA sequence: TGCGCCAGCAGCCCCGGACAATCGCTCCATACCGGGGAGCTGTTTTTT. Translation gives CASSPGQSLHTGELFF.

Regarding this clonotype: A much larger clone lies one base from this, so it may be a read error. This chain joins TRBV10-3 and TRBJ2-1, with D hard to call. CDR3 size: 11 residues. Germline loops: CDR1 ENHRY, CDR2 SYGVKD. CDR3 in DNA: TGTGACATCAGTGAGTCAACTGAGCAGTTCTTC. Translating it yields CDISESTEQFF.

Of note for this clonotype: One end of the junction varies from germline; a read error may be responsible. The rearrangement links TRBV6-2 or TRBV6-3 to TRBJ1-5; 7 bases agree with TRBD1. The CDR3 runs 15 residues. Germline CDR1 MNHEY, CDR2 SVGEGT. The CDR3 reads CASSSLTGPGQPHHF. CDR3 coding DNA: TGTGCCAGCAGTTCTCTGACAGGGCCGGGGCAGCCCCATCATTTT.

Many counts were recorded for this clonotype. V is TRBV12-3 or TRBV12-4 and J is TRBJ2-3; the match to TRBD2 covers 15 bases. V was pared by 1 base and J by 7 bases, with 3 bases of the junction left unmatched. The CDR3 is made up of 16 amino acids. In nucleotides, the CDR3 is TGTGCCAGCAGTTTAGGGACTAGCGGGGGGGCCCATACGCAGTATTTT. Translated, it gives CASSLGTSGGAHTQYF.

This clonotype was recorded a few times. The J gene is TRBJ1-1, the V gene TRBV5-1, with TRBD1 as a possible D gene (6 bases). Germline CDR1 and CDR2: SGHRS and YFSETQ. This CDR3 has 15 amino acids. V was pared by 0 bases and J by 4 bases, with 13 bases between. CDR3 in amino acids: CASSLEAGAFTEAFF. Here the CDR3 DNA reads TGCGCCAGCAGCTTGGAGGCAGGGGCGTTCACTGAAGCTTTCTTT. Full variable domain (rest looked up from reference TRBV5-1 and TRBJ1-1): KAGVTQTPRYLIKTRGQQVTLSCSPISGHRSVSWYQQTPGQGLQFLFEYFSETQRNKGNFPGRFSGRQFSNSRSEMNVSTLELGDSALYLCASSLEAGAFTEAFFGQGTRLTVV.

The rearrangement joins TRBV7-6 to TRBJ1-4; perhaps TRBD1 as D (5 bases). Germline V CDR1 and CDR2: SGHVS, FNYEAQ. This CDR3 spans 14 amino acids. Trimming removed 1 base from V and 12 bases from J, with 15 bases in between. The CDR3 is CASSLGQGKEELFF. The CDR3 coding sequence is TGTGCCAGCAGCTTAGGTCAGGGTAAGGAAGAACTGTTTTTT.

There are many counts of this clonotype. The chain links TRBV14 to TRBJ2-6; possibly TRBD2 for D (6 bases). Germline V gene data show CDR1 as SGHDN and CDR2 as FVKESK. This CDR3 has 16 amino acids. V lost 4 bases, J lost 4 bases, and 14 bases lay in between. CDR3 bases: TGTGCCAGCAGCCCGTCCGCGGGGTCGGGGGCCAACGTCCTGACTTTC. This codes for CASSPSAGSGANVLTF.

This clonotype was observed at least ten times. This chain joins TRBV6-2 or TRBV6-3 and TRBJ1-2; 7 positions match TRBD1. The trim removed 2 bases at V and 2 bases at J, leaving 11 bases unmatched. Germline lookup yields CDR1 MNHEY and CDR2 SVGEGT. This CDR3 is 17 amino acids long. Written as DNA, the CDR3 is TGTGCCAGCAGTTACACTCGTCGGACAGGCCGCAACTATGGCTACACCTTC. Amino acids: CASSYTRRTGRNYGYTF.

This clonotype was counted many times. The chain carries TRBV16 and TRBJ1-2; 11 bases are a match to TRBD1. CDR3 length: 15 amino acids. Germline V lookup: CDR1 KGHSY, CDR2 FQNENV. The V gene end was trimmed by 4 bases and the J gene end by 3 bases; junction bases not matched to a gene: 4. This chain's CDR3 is CASSPWTGGDYGYTF. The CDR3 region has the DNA TGTGCCAGCAGCCCGTGGACAGGGGGCGACTATGGCTACACCTTC.

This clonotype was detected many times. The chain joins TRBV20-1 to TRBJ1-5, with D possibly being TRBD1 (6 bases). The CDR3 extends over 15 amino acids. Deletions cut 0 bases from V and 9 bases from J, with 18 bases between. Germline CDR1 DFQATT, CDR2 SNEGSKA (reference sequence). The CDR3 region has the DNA TGCAGTGCTAGAGATCAAAGACAGGTCGGTGGGCCCCAGCATTTT. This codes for CSARDQRQVGGPQHF.

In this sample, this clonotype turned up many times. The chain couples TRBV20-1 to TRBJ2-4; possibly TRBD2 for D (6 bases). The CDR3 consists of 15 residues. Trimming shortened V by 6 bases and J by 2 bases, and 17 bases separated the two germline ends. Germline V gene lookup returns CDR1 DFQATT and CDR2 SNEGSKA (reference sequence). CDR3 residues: CSAVRDSLTKNIQYF. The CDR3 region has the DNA TGCAGTGCCGTCCGGGACTCACTAACCAAAAACATTCAGTACTTC.

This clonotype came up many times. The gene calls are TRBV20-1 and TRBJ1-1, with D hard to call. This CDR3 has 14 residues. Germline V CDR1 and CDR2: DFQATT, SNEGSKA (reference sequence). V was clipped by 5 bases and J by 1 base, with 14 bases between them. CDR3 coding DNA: TGCAGTGCTGAGCACAGAAACGAGAACACTGAAGCTTTCTTT. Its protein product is CSAEHRNENTEAFF.

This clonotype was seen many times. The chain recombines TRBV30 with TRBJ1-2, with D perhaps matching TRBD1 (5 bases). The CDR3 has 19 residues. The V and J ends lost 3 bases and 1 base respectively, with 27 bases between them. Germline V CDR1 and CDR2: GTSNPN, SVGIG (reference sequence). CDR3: CAWSGRGLGNGDFNYGYTF. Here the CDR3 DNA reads TGTGCCTGGAGCGGACGGGGACTCGGAAACGGGGATTTTAACTATGGCTACACCTTC.

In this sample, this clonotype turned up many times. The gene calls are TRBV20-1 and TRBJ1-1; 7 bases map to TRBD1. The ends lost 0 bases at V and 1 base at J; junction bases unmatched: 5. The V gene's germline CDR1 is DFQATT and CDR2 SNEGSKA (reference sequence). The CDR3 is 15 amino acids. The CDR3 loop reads CSARDPRQGNTEAFF. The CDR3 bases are TGCAGTGCTAGAGATCCGAGACAGGGGAACACTGAAGCTTTCTTT.

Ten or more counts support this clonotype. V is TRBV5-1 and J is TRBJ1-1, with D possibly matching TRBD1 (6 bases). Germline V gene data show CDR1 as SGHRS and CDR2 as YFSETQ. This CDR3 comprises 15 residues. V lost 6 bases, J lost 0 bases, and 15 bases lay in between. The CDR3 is CASTLRGGLNTEAFF. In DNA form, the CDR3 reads TGCGCCAGCACTCTCCGTGGGGGCCTGAACACTGAAGCTTTCTTT. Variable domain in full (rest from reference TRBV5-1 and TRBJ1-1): KAGVTQTPRYLIKTRGQQVTLSCSPISGHRSVSWYQQTPGQGLQFLFEYFSETQRNKGNFPGRFSGRQFSNSRSEMNVSTLELGDSALYLCASTLRGGLNTEAFFGQGTRLTVV.

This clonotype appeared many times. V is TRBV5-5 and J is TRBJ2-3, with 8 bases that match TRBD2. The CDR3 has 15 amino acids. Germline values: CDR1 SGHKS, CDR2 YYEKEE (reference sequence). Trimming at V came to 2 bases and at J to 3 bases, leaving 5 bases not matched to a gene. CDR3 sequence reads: CASSLRGGKTDTQYF. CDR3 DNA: TGTGCCAGCAGCTTACGGGGGGGCAAAACAGATACGCAGTATTTT.

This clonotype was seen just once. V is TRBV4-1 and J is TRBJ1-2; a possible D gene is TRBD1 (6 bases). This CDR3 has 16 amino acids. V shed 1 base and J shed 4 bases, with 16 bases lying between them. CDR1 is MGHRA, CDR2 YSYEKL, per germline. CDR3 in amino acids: CASSQVGKGQFYGYTF. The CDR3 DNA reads TGCGCCAGCAGCCAAGTGGGAAAAGGACAGTTCTATGGCTACACCTTC.

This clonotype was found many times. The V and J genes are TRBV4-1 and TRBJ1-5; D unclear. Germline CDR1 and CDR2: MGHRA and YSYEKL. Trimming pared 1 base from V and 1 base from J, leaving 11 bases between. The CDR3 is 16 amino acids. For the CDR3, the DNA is TGCGCCAGCAGCCAAGGAGAGCTACGGAGCAATCAGCCCCAGCATTTT. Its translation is CASSQGELRSNQPQHF.

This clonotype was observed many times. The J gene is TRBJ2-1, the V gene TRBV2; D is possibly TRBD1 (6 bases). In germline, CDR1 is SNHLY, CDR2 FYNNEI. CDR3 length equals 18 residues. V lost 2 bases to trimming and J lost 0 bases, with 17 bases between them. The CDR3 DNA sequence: TGTGCCAGCAGTGAACCCTGGACAGCGACGAGCTCCTACAATGAGCAGTTCTTC. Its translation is CASSEPWTATSSYNEQFF.

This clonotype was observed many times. The chain's CDR3 is CASSERGTSGLGNEQFF. The CDR3 DNA is TGTGCCAGCAGTGAGAGGGGGACTAGCGGGTTGGGAAATGAGCAGTTCTTC. This chain uses TRBV6-1 with TRBJ2-1; 12 bases agree with TRBD2. The CDR3 has 17 residues. Germline CDR1 and CDR2: MNHNS and SASEGT. V trimming: 3 bases; J trimming: 7 bases; junction bases outside the gene matches: 10.

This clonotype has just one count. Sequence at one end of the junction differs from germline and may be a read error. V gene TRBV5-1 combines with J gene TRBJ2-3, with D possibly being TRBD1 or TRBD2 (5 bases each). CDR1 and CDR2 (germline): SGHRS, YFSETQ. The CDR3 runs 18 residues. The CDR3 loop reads CASSLRGARTSNTDTQYF. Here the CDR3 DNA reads TGCGCAAGCAGCTTGAGAGGGGCGCGGACAAGTAACACAGATACGCAGTATTTT.

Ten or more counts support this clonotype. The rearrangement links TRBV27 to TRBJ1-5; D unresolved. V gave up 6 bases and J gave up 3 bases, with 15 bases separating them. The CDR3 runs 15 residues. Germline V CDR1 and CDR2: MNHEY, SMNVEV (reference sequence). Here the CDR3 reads CASRPAGGPNQPQHF. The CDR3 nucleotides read TGTGCCAGCAGACCCGCGGGAGGCCCCAATCAGCCCCAGCATTTT.

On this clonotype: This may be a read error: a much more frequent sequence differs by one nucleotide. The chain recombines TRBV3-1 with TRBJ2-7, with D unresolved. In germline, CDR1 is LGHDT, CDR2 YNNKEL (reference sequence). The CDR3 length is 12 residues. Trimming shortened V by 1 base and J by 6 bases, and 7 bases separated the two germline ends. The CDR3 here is CASSQARSEQYF. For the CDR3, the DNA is TGTGCCAGCAGCCAAGCCAGGTCCGAGCAGTACTTC.

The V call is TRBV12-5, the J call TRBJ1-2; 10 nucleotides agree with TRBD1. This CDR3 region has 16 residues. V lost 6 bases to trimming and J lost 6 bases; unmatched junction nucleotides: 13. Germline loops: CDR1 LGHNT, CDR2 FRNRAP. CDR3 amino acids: CASGPKTGGRVNGYTF. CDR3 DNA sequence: TGTGCTAGTGGGCCCAAGACAGGGGGCAGAGTAAATGGCTACACCTTC.

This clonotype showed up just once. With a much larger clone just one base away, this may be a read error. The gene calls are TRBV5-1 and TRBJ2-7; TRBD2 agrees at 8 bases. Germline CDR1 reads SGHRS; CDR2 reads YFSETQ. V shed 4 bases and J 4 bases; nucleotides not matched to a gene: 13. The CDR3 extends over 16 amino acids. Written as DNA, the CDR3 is TGCGCCAGCAGCCGGACCTCCGGCGGGGGGATGTACGAGCAGTACTTC. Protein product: CASSRTSGGGMYEQYF.